This TCR beta chain derives from a study of early T cells in non-severe SARS-CoV-2 infection. Study background: Chains were unpaired, as sequencing was done on bulk RNA from unsorted whole blood.

Unique molecular identifiers tagged individual cDNA molecules. TCRdb called the 5' RACE reads again in MiXCR, with one record for every CDR3 protein. The sample lists 70,000 to 85,000 distinct CDR3 sequences; about 12% were seen once. Broader study findings: There was a bias toward anti-spike CD8 responses in VDJdb matching, which missed private and CD4 specificities.

From germline, CDR1 is LGHDT and CDR2 YNNKEL (reference sequence). V shed 4 bases and J 5 bases; nucleotides not matched to a gene: 15. This CDR3 has 17 residues. Points on this clonotype: As yet, its antigen is unknown.

The clonotype was recovered from an adult who was a healthcare worker with PCR-confirmed SARS-CoV-2 infection or an uninfected control (not recorded which). Sequencing used whole blood. The chain joins TRBV3-1 to TRBJ2-5, with TRBD2 identical over 8 bases. CDR3 region: CASSPGERGPLMETQYF. CDR3 nucleotides: TGTGCCAGCAGCCCAGGAGAGCGGGGGCCCCTGATGGAGACCCAGTACTTC.